The 10 T cell receptor beta chains below come from one sample, sequenced in a study of blood T cell repertoires in COVID-19. This table comes from immunoSEQ multiplex PCR, and its TCRdb copy is limited to in-frame clones, with some not included. The table records 150,000 or so clones, approximately 80% of them present only once. Sequencing was performed on peripheral blood. Every receptor here comes from a woman aged 55-70 years with acute or convalescent COVID-19.

The rearrangement uses TRBV5-1 and TRBJ2-1; 7 nucleotides agree with TRBD2. CDR1 is SGHRS, CDR2 YFSETQ, per germline. The length of the CDR3 is 14 residues. J gave up 3 bases and V 7 bases, and 7 bases lay outside the gene matches. CDR3 bases: TGCGCCAGCCACGTAGGCGGGGGCTACAATGAGCAGTTCTTC. It specifies CASHVGGGYNEQFF.

This chain joins TRBV6-5 and TRBJ1-2; D perhaps matches TRBD1 (5 bases). The CDR3 has 14 residues. Trimming cost V 0 bases and J 8 bases, with 13 bases left between them. CDR1 and CDR2 from the germline V gene are MNHEY and SVGAGI. As DNA, the CDR3 is TGTGCCAGCAGTTACTCTGGCTTACCAGGGGGCTACACCTTC. This sequence encodes CASSYSGLPGGYTF.

The rearrangement joins TRBV18 to TRBJ1-1, with 9 bases fitting TRBD1. CDR1 and CDR2 (germline): KGHSH, LQKENI. CDR3 length: 15 amino acids. Trimming cost V 3 bases and J 0 bases; bases outside gene matches: 2. DNA of the CDR3: TGTGCCAGCTCACCGGGGACAGGGATGAACACTGAAGCTTTCTTT. This codes for CASSPGTGMNTEAFF.

The V call is TRBV11-2, the J call TRBJ2-1; D uncertain. From germline, CDR1 is SGHAT and CDR2 FQNNGV. V dropped 3 bases and J dropped 7 bases, with 7 bases sitting between them. This CDR3 has 12 residues. The CDR3 DNA reads TGTGCCAGCAGCTTTGCTAGTAATGAGCAGTTCTTC. Translation: CASSFASNEQFF.

The chain is built from TRBV5-1 and TRBJ2-4, with 7 positions matching TRBD2. Germline V gene sequence: CDR1 SGHRS, CDR2 YFSETQ. V was pared by 0 bases and J by 8 bases, with 11 bases of the junction left unmatched. The CDR3 consists of 16 residues. The chain's CDR3 is CASSLGLALAGDIQYF. The DNA for the CDR3 is TGCGCCAGCAGCTTGGGACTAGCCTTGGCCGGGGACATTCAGTACTTC. Drawing the rest from reference TRBV5-1 and TRBJ2-4, the complete variable domain is KAGVTQTPRYLIKTRGQQVTLSCSPISGHRSVSWYQQTPGQGLQFLFEYFSETQRNKGNFPGRFSGRQFSNSRSEMNVSTLELGDSALYLCASSLGLALAGDIQYFGAGTRLSVL.

This chain joins TRBV6-1 and TRBJ2-6; possible D gene TRBD1, 5 bases. V lost 1 base to trimming and J lost 2 bases, with 6 bases between them. The CDR3 totals 15 residues. Germline V gene lookup returns CDR1 MNHNS and CDR2 SASEGT. CDR3 loop: CASSEGGAGANVLTF. CDR3 DNA: TGTGCCAGCAGTGAAGGGGGCGCTGGGGCCAACGTCCTGACTTTC.

This chain uses TRBV29-1 with TRBJ2-1; D is possibly TRBD2 (5 bases). The CDR3 covers 11 residues. Trimming stripped 4 bases from V and 4 bases from J, with 5 bases between. The germline V gene has CDR1 SQVTM and CDR2 ANQGSEA. The CDR3 DNA follows: TGCAGCGTTGGAGGGTACAATGAGCAGTTCTTC. As protein: CSVGGYNEQFF.

This chain joins TRBV29-1 and TRBJ1-4; the D gene is possibly TRBD1 (6 bases). The CDR3 is 12 amino acids. V shed 7 bases and J shed 6 bases, with 12 bases lying between them. The germline CDR1 and CDR2 sequences are SQVTM and ANQGSEA. The CDR3 DNA reads as TGCAGCGGAGGACAGACCGATGAAAAACTGTTTTTT. Its protein is CSGGQTDEKLFF.

This chain links TRBV7-8 with TRBJ1-2; 8 bases align to TRBD1. This CDR3 comprises 14 residues. V shed 3 bases and J 7 bases; nucleotides not matched to a gene: 7. The germline gives CDR1 SGHVS, CDR2 FQNEAQ. The CDR3 sequence: CASSLAGQVLGYTF. The CDR3 DNA is TGTGCCAGCAGCTTGGCGGGACAGGTGCTTGGCTACACCTTC.

The chain links TRBV12-3 or TRBV12-4 to TRBJ2-1; 7 bases agree with TRBD1. The CDR3 has 13 residues. The trim removed 7 bases at V and 7 bases at J, leaving 7 bases unmatched. In DNA form, the CDR3 reads TGTGCCAGCAATCCCTCAGGGGGAAATGAGCAGTTCTTC. It yields the protein CASNPSGGNEQFF.